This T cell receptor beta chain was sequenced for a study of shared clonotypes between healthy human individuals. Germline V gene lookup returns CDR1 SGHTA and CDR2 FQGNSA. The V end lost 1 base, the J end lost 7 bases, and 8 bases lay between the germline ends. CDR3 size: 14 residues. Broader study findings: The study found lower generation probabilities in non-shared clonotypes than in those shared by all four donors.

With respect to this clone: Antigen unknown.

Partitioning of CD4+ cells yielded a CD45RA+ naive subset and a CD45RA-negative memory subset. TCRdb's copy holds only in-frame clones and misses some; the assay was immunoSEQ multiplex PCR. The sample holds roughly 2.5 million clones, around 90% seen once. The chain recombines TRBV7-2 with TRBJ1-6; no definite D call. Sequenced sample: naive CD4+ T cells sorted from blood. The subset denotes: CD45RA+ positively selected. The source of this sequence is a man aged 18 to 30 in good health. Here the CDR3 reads CASSLGTVNSPLHF. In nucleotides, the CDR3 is TGTGCCAGCAGCTTAGGGACGGTAAATTCACCCCTCCACTTT.